These 21 T cell receptor beta chains were sequenced from one sample in a study of T cells expressing NK-cell markers. Reanalyzing the 5' RACE reads, TCRdb keeps one entry per CDR3 protein, without DNA. Its listing shows about 410,000 distinct CDR3 sequences. Sequenced: blood T cells: a sorted CD56 or NKG2C T cell subset, CD4+ or CD8+ T cells, or bulk PBMC T cells (not recorded which). The receptors here all came from a woman aged 50 to 60 in good health.

This sequence joins TRBV5-1 and TRBJ1-1. The CDR3 has 12 amino acids. From germline, CDR1 is SGHRS and CDR2 YFSETQ. Here the CDR3 reads CASRLGNTEAFF.

The chain joins TRBV5-1 to TRBJ2-1; TCRdb lists TRBD2, though no DNA is available to test this call. The CDR3 consists of 15 residues. The germline V gene encodes CDR1 SGHRS and CDR2 YFSETQ. This CDR3 reads CASSLAGGQNNEQFF.

The rearrangement joins TRBV19 to TRBJ2-2; no DNA is available, so the TRBD1 call from TCRdb remains unchecked. The CDR3 consists of 15 residues. CDR1 LNHDA and CDR2 SQIVND come from the germline V gene (reference sequence). The CDR3 reads CASSTGTGYTGELFF. The full variable domain, with the rest looked up from reference TRBV19 and TRBJ2-2, is DGGITQSPKYLFRKEGQNVTLSCEQNLNHDAMYWYRQDPGQGLRLIYYSQIVNDFQKGDIAEGYSVSREKKESFPLTVTSAQKNPTAFYLCASSTGTGYTGELFFGEGSRLTVL.

The chain uses TRBV7-9 and TRBJ2-3. Germline V CDR1 and CDR2: SEHNR, FQNEAQ (reference sequence). This CDR3 has 16 amino acids. This chain's CDR3 is CASSLSAASYTDTQYF.

The V call is TRBV30, the J call TRBJ2-7; the TCRdb call, TRBD1, lacks DNA for checking. Germline loops: CDR1 GTSNPN, CDR2 SVGIG (reference sequence). CDR3 length: 13 amino acids. CDR3 sequence: CAWSSGAIYEQYF.

This chain links TRBV9 with TRBJ2-6; as DNA is missing, the TRBD1 call by TCRdb cannot be tested. The length of the CDR3 is 19 residues. Germline assignment: CDR1 SGDLS and CDR2 YYNGEE. This CDR3 reads CASSLGGRLPLSGANVLTF.

This chain uses TRBV5-1 with TRBJ1-1. Per the germline V gene, CDR1 is SGHRS and CDR2 is YFSETQ. The CDR3 is 14 amino acids. The CDR3 here is CASSPGGSGTEAFF.

V gene TRBV29-1 combines with J gene TRBJ1-5; the TCRdb call, TRBD1, lacks DNA for checking. Germline V CDR1 and CDR2: SQVTM, ANQGSEA. The CDR3 is made up of 12 amino acids. The CDR3 loop reads CSAATGGQPQHF.

This chain uses TRBV19 with TRBJ2-1; TCRdb proposes TRBD2, but this gene call is untestable without DNA. The CDR3 spans 14 residues. Germline V CDR1 and CDR2: LNHDA, SQIVND (reference sequence). CDR3 sequence reads: CALPYSGSYNEQFF.

The chain is built from TRBV9 and TRBJ2-7; the TCRdb D gene call, TRBD2, has no DNA to confirm it. Per germline, CDR1 SGDLS and CDR2 YYNGEE. This CDR3 is built from 14 residues. The CDR3 reads CASSVLLAGDEQYF.

This rearrangement joins TRBV20-1 to TRBJ2-3; lacking DNA, the TRBD2 call made by TCRdb goes unchecked. There are 15 residues in the CDR3. The germline gives CDR1 DFQATT, CDR2 SNEGSKA (reference sequence). The chain's CDR3 is CSARVGAGGADTQYF.

This rearrangement joins TRBV20-1 to TRBJ2-7; TCRdb lists TRBD2, though no DNA is available to test this call. Germline values: CDR1 DFQATT, CDR2 SNEGSKA (reference sequence). The CDR3 has 15 amino acids. CDR3 residues: CSASVAVAPSYEQYF.

The rearrangement joins TRBV5-1 to TRBJ1-4. Germline values: CDR1 SGHRS, CDR2 YFSETQ. This CDR3 contains 15 residues. CDR3 protein: CASSLVATSNEKLFF.

The CDR3 is CASSYSMGLSTDTQYF. The gene calls are TRBV6-5 and TRBJ2-3; absent DNA, TCRdb's TRBD2 call cannot be checked. In germline, CDR1 is MNHEY, CDR2 SVGAGI. This CDR3 is built from 16 residues.

This sequence joins TRBV20-1 and TRBJ2-1; TCRdb names TRBD1, which stays unverified in the absence of DNA. The CDR3 has 14 amino acids. Looked up from germline, CDR1 is DFQATT and CDR2 is SNEGSKA (reference sequence). The CDR3: CSASRRERADEQFF.

The chain couples TRBV7-2 to TRBJ1-4; TCRdb's D call, TRBD1, is unchecked because there is no DNA. Germline CDR1 and CDR2: SGHTA and FQGNSA. The CDR3 sequence is 15 residues long. CDR3 protein: CASSPEGGPNEKLFF.

The V and J genes are TRBV15 and TRBJ1-6. The CDR3 is 19 residues long. Germline V gene sequence: CDR1 LNHNV, CDR2 YYDKDF (reference sequence). CDR3 region: CATSRDLLWQVRYNSPLHF.

V usage is TRBV11-2 and J usage is TRBJ1-5. This CDR3 has 13 amino acids. Germline CDR1 and CDR2: SGHAT and FQNNGV. CDR3 residues: CASSLGSFGPQHF.

J is TRBJ2-1 and V is TRBV27; TCRdb calls TRBD2, which cannot be checked without DNA. The germline CDR1 and CDR2 sequences are MNHEY and SMNVEV (reference sequence). This CDR3 region has 17 residues. The CDR3 is CASSYVLAGSTYNEQFF.

J is TRBJ2-1 and V is TRBV4-1; TCRdb's D call, TRBD2, is unchecked because there is no DNA. Germline V lookup: CDR1 MGHRA, CDR2 YSYEKL. There are 14 residues in the CDR3. CDR3 sequence: CASRPSGGRGEQFF.

The chain uses TRBV2 and TRBJ1-5; no DNA is available, so the TRBD1 call from TCRdb remains unchecked. Germline CDR1 SNHLY, CDR2 FYNNEI. The CDR3 contains 17 residues. The CDR3 sequence is CASSEFLGQLLNQPQHF.